The 11 T cell receptor beta chains reported below all come from one sample, sequenced in a study of blood T cell repertoires in COVID-19. Assay: immunoSEQ multiplex PCR; the TCRdb copy retains only in-frame clones and omits some. The data show approximately 70,000 clones, roughly nine tenths seen once. The sample taken for sequencing was peripheral blood. Receptors were obtained from a woman aged 60-70 years with acute or convalescent COVID-19.

This clone was detected only once. J is TRBJ2-7 and V is TRBV29-1, with TRBD2 matching over 10 bases. The CDR3 length is 14 residues. V lost 4 bases to trimming and J lost 3 bases; unmatched junction nucleotides: 6. Germline loops: CDR1 SQVTM, CDR2 ANQGSEA. As DNA, the CDR3 is TGCAGCGTTGGCGGACTAGCGGTAGGCTACGAGCAGTACTTC. This encodes CSVGGLAVGYEQYF.

The gene calls are TRBV18 and TRBJ1-1, with D possibly TRBD1 on 5 matching bases. Looked up from germline, CDR1 is KGHSH and CDR2 is LQKENI. This CDR3 spans 13 amino acids. V gave up 3 bases and J gave up 5 bases, with 10 bases separating them. Here the CDR3 reads CASSPGGTTEAFF. CDR3 in DNA: TGTGCCAGCTCACCCGGGGGTACTACTGAAGCTTTCTTT.

This clone was seen just once. V is TRBV19 and J is TRBJ2-2; no reliable D call. V was cut by 2 bases and J by 4 bases, with 5 bases left in between. CDR1 and CDR2 from the germline V gene are LNHDA and SQIVND (reference sequence). The CDR3 runs 13 residues. The CDR3 region is CASSISGTGELFF. The CDR3, as DNA: TGTGCCAGTAGTATATCCGGCACCGGGGAGCTGTTTTTT.

There are many counts of this clone. DNA for the CDR3: TGCGCCAGCAGCCTACAGCGGGGGGACAATGAGCAGTTCTTC. Amino acid sequence: CASSLQRGDNEQFF. The chain couples TRBV5-1 to TRBJ2-1; 9 bases are a match to TRBD2. The germline CDR1 and CDR2 sequences are SGHRS and YFSETQ. V trimming: 4 bases; J trimming: 5 bases; junction bases outside the gene matches: 4. There are 14 residues in the CDR3.

There are a few counts of this clone. The chain employs TRBV24-1 and TRBJ2-1, with 8 nucleotides matching TRBD1. This CDR3 spans 16 amino acids. Germline CDR1 is KGHDR and CDR2 is SFDVKD. Unmatched junction bases numbered 7, after V lost 3 bases and J lost 4 bases. The CDR3 loop is CATSDPRQGAYNEQFF. Here the CDR3 DNA reads TGTGCCACCAGTGATCCGCGGCAGGGGGCATACAATGAGCAGTTCTTC.

This clone showed up just a few times. This rearrangement joins TRBV5-4 to TRBJ2-7; 9 bases fit TRBD1. V gave up 3 bases and J gave up 4 bases; unmatched junction bases: 8. The germline V gene encodes CDR1 SGHNT and CDR2 YYREEE (reference sequence). This CDR3 has 15 amino acids. The CDR3 DNA is TGTGCCAGCAGCTCGCCGGGACAGGGTACGTACGAGCAGTACTTC. Its translation is CASSSPGQGTYEQYF. Together with reference TRBV5-4 and TRBJ2-7, the CDR3 gives the full variable domain: ETGVTQSPTHLIKTRGQQVTLRCSSQSGHNTVSWYQQALGQGPQFIFQYYREEENGRGNFPPRFSGLQFPNYSSELNVNALELDDSALYLCASSSPGQGTYEQYFGPGTRLTVT.

The genes are TRBV7-3 and TRBJ2-7, with D possibly being TRBD1 (5 bases). Germline CDR1 SGHTA, CDR2 FQGTGA. This CDR3 has 15 amino acids. Trimming left V 0 bases short and J 4 bases short, with 13 bases between. CDR3 in amino acids: CASSLTGWGRYEQYF. The DNA of the CDR3 is TGTGCCAGCAGCTTAACTGGGTGGGGCCGTTACGAGCAGTACTTC.

The V gene is TRBV5-6, the J gene TRBJ1-6; TRBD1 aligns across 10 bases. The CDR3 sequence is 14 residues long. V lost 3 bases to trimming and J lost 9 bases; unmatched junction nucleotides: 3. Germline V gives CDR1 SGHDT, CDR2 YYEEEE. CDR3: CASSSGTGVSPLHF. Here the CDR3 DNA reads TGTGCCAGCAGCTCCGGGACAGGGGTTTCACCCCTCCACTTT.

The V and J genes are TRBV7-3 and TRBJ2-1; unclear D gene. Germline lookup yields CDR1 SGHTA and CDR2 FQGTGA. The CDR3 extends over 16 amino acids. Trimming removed 2 bases at V and 8 bases at J, with 19 bases between. The CDR3 nucleotides are TGTGCCAGCAGCTTATTCGGTATAGGTGGTCGGGATGAGCAGTTCTTC. It encodes CASSLFGIGGRDEQFF.

The J gene is TRBJ2-2, the V gene TRBV5-6, with D perhaps TRBD1 (5 bases). This CDR3 has 15 residues. Germline CDR1 is SGHDT and CDR2 is YYEEEE. Between the trimmed V and J ends, which lost 1 base and 3 bases, there was a span of 10 bases. CDR3 amino acids: CASSLRGRHTGELFF. CDR3 nucleotide sequence: TGTGCCAGCAGCTTGAGGGGTCGTCACACCGGGGAGCTGTTTTTT.

The rearrangement joins TRBV19 to TRBJ1-3, with D perhaps TRBD1 (6 bases). Germline V CDR1 and CDR2: LNHDA, SQIVND (reference sequence). This CDR3 is built from 16 residues. V lost 0 bases and J lost 2, with 11 bases in between. The CDR3 bases are TGTGCCAGTAGTATAGATCGCCGGACAGCTGGAAACACCATATATTTT. Translation gives CASSIDRRTAGNTIYF.